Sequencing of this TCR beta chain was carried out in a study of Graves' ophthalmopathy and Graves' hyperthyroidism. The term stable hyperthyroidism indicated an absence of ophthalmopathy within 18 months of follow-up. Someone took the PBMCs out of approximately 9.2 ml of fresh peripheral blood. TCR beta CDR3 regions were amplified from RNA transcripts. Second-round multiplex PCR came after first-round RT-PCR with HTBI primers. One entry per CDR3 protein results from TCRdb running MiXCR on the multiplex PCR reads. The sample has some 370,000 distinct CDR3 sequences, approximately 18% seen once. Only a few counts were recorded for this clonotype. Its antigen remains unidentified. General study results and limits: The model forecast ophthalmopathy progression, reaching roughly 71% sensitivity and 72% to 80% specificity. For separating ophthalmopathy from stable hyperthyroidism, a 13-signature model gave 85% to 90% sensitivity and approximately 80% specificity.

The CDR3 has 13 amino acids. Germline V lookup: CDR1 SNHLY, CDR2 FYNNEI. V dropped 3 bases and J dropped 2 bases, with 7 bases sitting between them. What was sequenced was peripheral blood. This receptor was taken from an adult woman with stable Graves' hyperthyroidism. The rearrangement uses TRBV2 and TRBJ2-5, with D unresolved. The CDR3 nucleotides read TGTGCCAGCAGTGACGGCAGACAAGAGACCCAGTACTTC. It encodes CASSDGRQETQYF.